This TCR beta chain was profiled in a study of blood T cells in healthy people across ages. At the level of the study: Template-switching capture recovered about one barcoded beta molecule per two T cells.

The donors, healthy Caucasians from Russia, were aged roughly 6 to 90. Per sample, no less than 6 micrograms of total RNA were extracted. Through a sample-barcoded 5' primer and a J-beta primer mix, a second PCR was run for roughly 6 to 12 cycles. TCRdb reprocessed the 5' RACE reads via MiXCR and lists one record per CDR3 protein. The sample includes over 700,000 distinct CDR3 sequences, 53% of them seen just once. Study observations and caveats: It was held that the diversity estimates obtained from one million T cells were underestimates.

Trimming removed 6 bases at V and 9 bases at J, with 12 bases between. The CDR3 consists of 12 residues. Germline lookup yields CDR1 SNHLY and CDR2 FYNNEI. Comment on this clonotype: Its target is not known.

The gene calls are TRBV2 and TRBJ2-1; perhaps TRBD2 as D (5 bases). This TCR derives from a man older than 75 in good health. Sequenced: blood. CDR3 amino acids: CASREDRREQFF. The DNA of the CDR3 is TGTGCCAGCAGGGAGGATAGGCGTGAGCAGTTCTTC.